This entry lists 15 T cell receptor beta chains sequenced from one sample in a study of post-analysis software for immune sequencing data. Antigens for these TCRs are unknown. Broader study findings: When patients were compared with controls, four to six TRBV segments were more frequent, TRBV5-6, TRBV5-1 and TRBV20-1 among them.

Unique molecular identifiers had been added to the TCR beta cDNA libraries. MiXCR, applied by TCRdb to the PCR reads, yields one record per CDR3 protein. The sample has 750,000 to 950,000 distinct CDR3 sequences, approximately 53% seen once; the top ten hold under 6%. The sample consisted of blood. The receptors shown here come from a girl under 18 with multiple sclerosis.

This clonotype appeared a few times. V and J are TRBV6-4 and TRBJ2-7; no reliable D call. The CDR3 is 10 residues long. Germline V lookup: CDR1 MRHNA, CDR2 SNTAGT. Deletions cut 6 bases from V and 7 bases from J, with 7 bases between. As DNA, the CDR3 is TGTGCCAGCAGGGATAGGGAGCAGTACTTC. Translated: CASRDREQYF.

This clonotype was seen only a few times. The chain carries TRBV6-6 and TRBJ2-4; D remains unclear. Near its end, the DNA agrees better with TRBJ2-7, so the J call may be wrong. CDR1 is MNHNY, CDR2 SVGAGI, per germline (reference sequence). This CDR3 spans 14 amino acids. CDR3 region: CASSFPGSGYEQYF. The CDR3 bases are TGTGCCAGCAGTTTCCCGGGCTCAGGATACGAGCAGTACTTC.

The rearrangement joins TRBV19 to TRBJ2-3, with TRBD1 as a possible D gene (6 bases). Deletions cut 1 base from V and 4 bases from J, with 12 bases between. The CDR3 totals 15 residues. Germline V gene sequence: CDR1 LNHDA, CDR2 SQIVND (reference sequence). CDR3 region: CASSIVGARADTQYF. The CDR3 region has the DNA TGTGCCAGTAGTATAGTGGGGGCGCGAGCAGATACGCAGTATTTT.

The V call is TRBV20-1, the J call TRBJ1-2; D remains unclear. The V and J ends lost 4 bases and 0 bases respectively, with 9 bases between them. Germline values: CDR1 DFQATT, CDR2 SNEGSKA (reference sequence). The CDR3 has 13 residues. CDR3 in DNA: TGCAGTGCTAAAGACGCAGCTAACTATGGCTACACCTTC. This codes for CSAKDAANYGYTF.

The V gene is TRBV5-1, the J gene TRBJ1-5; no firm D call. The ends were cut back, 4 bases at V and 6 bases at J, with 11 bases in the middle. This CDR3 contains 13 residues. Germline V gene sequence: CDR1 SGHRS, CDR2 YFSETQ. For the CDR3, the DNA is TGCGCCAGCAGCATGCAGAGCGCTCAGCCCCAGCATTTT. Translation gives CASSMQSAQPQHF. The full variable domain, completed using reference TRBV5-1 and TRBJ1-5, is KAGVTQTPRYLIKTRGQQVTLSCSPISGHRSVSWYQQTPGQGLQFLFEYFSETQRNKGNFPGRFSGRQFSNSRSEMNVSTLELGDSALYLCASSMQSAQPQHFGDGTRLSIL.

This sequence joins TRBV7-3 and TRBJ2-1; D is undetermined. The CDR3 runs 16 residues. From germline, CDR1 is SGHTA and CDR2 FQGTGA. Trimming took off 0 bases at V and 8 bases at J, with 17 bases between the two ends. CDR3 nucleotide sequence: TGTGCCAGCAGCTTAACGTCCCATACCGATTGGGATGAGCAGTTCTTC. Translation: CASSLTSHTDWDEQFF.

This CDR3 is CSARDLDKTSSYEQYF. The CDR3 DNA reads TGCAGTGCTAGAGACCTTGACAAGACGAGCTCCTACGAGCAGTACTTC. The chain couples TRBV20-1 to TRBJ2-4; D is uncertain. The J call may not be correct, given that the DNA end is closer to TRBJ2-7. The germline CDR1 and CDR2 sequences are DFQATT and SNEGSKA (reference sequence). This CDR3 comprises 16 residues.

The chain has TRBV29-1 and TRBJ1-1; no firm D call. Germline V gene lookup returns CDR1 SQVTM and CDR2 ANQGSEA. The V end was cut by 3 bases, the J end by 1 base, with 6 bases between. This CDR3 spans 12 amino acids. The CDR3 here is CSVDRQNTEAFF. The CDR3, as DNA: TGCAGCGTTGACAGACAGAACACTGAAGCTTTCTTT.

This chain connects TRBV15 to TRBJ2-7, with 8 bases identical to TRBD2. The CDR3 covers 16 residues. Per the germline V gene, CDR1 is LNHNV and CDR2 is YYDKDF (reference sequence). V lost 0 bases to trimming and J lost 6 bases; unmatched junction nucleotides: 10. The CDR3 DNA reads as TGTGCCACCAGCAGAGAACTAGCGGTTACTGCCCCCGAGCAGTACTTC. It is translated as CATSRELAVTAPEQYF.

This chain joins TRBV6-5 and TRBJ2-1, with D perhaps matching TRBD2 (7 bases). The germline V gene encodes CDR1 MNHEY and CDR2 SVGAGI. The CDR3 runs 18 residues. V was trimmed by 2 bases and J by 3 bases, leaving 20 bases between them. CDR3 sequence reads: CASSYTTRRGAYYNEQFF. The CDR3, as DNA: TGTGCCAGCAGTTACACCACCAGACGGGGGGCCTACTACAATGAGCAGTTCTTC.

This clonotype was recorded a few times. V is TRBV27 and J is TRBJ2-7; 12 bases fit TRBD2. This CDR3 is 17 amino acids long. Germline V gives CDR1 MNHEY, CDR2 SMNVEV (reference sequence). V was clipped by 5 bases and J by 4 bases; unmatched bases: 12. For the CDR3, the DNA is TGTGCCAGCAGTGCACAGAGGGGACTAGCGGGTTCTTACGAGCAGTACTTC. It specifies CASSAQRGLAGSYEQYF.

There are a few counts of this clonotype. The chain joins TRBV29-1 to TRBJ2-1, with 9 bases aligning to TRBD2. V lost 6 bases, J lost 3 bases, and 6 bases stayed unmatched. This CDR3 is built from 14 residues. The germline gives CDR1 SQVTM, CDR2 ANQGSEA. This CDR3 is CSVEDSGSYNEQFF. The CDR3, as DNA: TGCAGCGTGGAGGATAGCGGGAGCTACAATGAGCAGTTCTTC.

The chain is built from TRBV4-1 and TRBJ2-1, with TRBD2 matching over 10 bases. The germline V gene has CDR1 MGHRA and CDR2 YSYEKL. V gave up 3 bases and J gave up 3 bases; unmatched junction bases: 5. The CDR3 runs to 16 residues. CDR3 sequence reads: CASSHPGTSVYNEQFF. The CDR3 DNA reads TGCGCCAGCAGCCATCCCGGGACTAGCGTCTACAATGAGCAGTTCTTC.

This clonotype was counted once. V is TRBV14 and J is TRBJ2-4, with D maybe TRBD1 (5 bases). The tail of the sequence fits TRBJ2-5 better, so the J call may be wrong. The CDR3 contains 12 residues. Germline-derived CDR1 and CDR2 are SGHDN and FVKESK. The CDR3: CASSWQGETQYF. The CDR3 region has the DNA TGTGCCAGCAGCTGGCAGGGAGAGACCCAGTACTTC.

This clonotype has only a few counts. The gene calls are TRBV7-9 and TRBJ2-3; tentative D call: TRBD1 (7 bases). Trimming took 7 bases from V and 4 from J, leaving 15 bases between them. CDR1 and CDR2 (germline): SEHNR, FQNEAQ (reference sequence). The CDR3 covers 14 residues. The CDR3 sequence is CASNFRGAPDTQYF. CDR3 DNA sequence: TGTGCCAGCAACTTCAGGGGGGCCCCAGATACGCAGTATTTT.